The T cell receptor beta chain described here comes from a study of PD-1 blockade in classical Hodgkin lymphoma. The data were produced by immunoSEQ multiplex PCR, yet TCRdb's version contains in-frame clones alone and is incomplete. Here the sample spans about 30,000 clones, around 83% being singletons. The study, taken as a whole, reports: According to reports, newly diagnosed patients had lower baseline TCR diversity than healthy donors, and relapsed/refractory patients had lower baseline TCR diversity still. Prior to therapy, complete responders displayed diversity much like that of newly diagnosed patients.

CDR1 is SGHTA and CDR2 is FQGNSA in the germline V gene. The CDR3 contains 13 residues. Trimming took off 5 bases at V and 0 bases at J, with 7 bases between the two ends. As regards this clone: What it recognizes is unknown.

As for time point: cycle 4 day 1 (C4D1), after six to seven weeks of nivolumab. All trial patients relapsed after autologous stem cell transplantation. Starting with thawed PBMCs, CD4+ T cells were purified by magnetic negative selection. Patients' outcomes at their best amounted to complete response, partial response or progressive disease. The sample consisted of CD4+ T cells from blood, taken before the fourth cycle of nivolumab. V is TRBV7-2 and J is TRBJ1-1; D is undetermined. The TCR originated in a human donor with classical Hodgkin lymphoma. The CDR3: CASSIDMNTEAFF. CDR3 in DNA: TGTGCCAGCAGCATTGACATGAACACTGAAGCTTTCTTT.